Listed here are 3 T cell receptor beta chains from one sample, sequenced in a study of blood T cell repertoires in COVID-19. The assay was immunoSEQ multiplex PCR, and TCRdb's table has in-frame clones only and misses some. This sample has 110,000 or so clones, with roughly four fifths found just once. Input material: peripheral blood. All receptors come from a human donor in a cohort sampled during active COVID-19.

The rearrangement joins TRBV4-2 to TRBJ1-2; TRBD1 aligns across 7 bases. Germline-derived CDR1 and CDR2 are LGHNA and YNFKEQ. Germline trimming cut 2 bases from V and 4 bases from J; bases unmatched to any gene: 13. The CDR3 consists of 17 residues. The chain's CDR3 is CASSQPGTAPSGYGYTF. The CDR3 region has the DNA TGTGCCAGCAGCCAACCTGGGACAGCTCCTTCCGGCTATGGCTACACCTTC.

This chain joins TRBV4-3 and TRBJ1-1; possible D gene TRBD1, 6 bases. The CDR3 is made up of 16 amino acids. The germline CDR1 and CDR2 sequences are LGHNA and YSLEER. The V gene lost 3 bases and the J gene lost 0 bases, with 14 bases spanning the gap. The CDR3 bases are TGCGCCAGCAGCCACCTCGCGGGGGACATGAACACTGAAGCTTTCTTT. Residues: CASSHLAGDMNTEAFF.

The chain couples TRBV5-8 to TRBJ2-1; tentative D call: TRBD1 (6 bases). The CDR3 consists of 13 residues. Per the germline V gene, CDR1 is SGHTS and CDR2 is YDEGEE. Trimming pared 2 bases from V and 14 bases from J, leaving 17 bases between. The CDR3 spells CASSFLFRGLKFF. The CDR3 DNA follows: TGTGCCAGCAGCTTCTTATTCAGGGGTCTGAAGTTCTTC.